This passage covers 25 T cell receptor beta chains from one sample sequenced in a study of T cell repertoires in cytomegalovirus infection. TCRdb reprocessed the reads via MiXCR and lists one record per CDR3 protein. This table holds around 300,000 distinct CDR3 sequences, under 30% found once. What was sequenced was PBMCs. These receptor sequences come from a human donor in good health (CMV status not recorded). Some clones in this sample may be carry-over from other donors' samples.

The gene calls are TRBV28 and TRBJ1-6, with 9 bases aligning to TRBD1. V gave up 5 bases and J gave up 7 bases; unmatched junction bases: 3. CDR1 is MDHEN and CDR2 is SYDVKM in the germline V gene. This CDR3 has 14 amino acids. DNA of the CDR3: TGTGCCAGCAGTGACGGACAGGGGAATTCACCCCTCCACTTT. It translates to CASSDGQGNSPLHF.

CDR3 in amino acids: CASSYSGREGPYEQYF. The CDR3 coding sequence is TGTGCCAGCAGTTACTCCGGTCGGGAGGGCCCGTACGAGCAGTACTTC. The V gene is TRBV6-2 or TRBV6-3, the J gene TRBJ2-7; the match to TRBD2 covers 8 bases. The CDR3 consists of 16 residues. The germline V gene has CDR1 MNHEY and CDR2 SVGEGT. J gave up 4 bases and V 0 bases, and 8 bases lay outside the gene matches.

About this clonotype itself: Relative to the germline gene, one junction end is altered; a read error may explain this. The chain has TRBV11-2 and TRBJ1-5, with TRBD1 matching over 7 bases. This CDR3 comprises 13 residues. Germline CDR1 SGHAT, CDR2 FQNNGV. The CDR3: CASSQLGQPPQLF. The CDR3, as DNA: TGTGCCAGCAGCCAATTGGGACAGCCGCCCCAGCTTTTT.

The V call is TRBV20-1, the J call TRBJ1-5; D uncertain. CDR1 and CDR2 from the germline V gene are DFQATT and SNEGSKA (reference sequence). V lost 6 bases and J 5 bases, leaving 11 bases between the germline ends. The CDR3 has 12 amino acids. CDR3 protein: CSAGRRDQPQHF. The CDR3 DNA reads TGCAGTGCGGGAAGGAGAGATCAGCCCCAGCATTTT.

The V gene is TRBV18, the J gene TRBJ1-1; D remains ambiguous. The CDR3 contains 14 residues. Germline V CDR1 and CDR2: KGHSH, LQKENI. V lost 2 bases, J lost 5 bases, and 12 bases lay in between. CDR3: CASSPDSATTEAFF. The CDR3 DNA is TGTGCCAGCTCACCAGATTCGGCAACTACTGAAGCTTTCTTT.

The chain uses TRBV5-4 and TRBJ2-1, with TRBD2 identical over 10 bases. The V and J ends lost 5 bases and 7 bases, in that order; junction bases with no gene match: 9. The CDR3 is made up of 15 amino acids. The germline CDR1 and CDR2 sequences are SGHNT and YYREEE (reference sequence). This CDR3 is CASSPGTSASNEQFF. The CDR3 bases are TGTGCCAGCAGTCCCGGGACTAGCGCGTCAAATGAGCAGTTCTTC.

This clonotype was recorded many times. The V gene is TRBV28, the J gene TRBJ2-5, with 14 bases aligning to TRBD2. The CDR3 covers 16 residues. The V gene's germline CDR1 is MDHEN and CDR2 SYDVKM. The junction had 3 bases not matched to a gene; V was cut back by 5 bases and J by 1 base. DNA of the CDR3: TGTGCCAGCAGTCCTGGACTAGCGGGGGGCCAAGAGACCCAGTACTTC. It specifies CASSPGLAGGQETQYF. The whole variable domain, filled in from reference TRBV28 and TRBJ2-5, reads DVKVTQSSRYLVKRTGEKVFLECVQDMDHENMFWYRQDPGLGLRLIYFSYDVKMKEKGDIPEGYSVSREKKERFSLILESASTNQTSMYLCASSPGLAGGQETQYFGPGTRLLVL.

V gene TRBV3-1 combines with J gene TRBJ2-4, with 8 bases fitting TRBD1. With 3 bases clipped from V and 15 bases from J, the junction kept 10 bases outside the gene matches. The CDR3 has 13 amino acids. Germline CDR1 and CDR2: LGHDT and YNNKEL (reference sequence). The CDR3 sequence is CASSQAQGAARYF. CDR3 coding DNA: TGTGCCAGCAGCCAGGCCCAGGGGGCCGCGAGGTACTTC.

This clonotype was found a few times. The chain's CDR3 is CASSLGQGGEETQYF. The CDR3 DNA reads TGTGCCAGCAGCTTGGGTCAGGGAGGAGAGGAGACCCAGTACTTC. The V call is TRBV5-4, the J call TRBJ2-5; D possibly corresponds to TRBD2 (6 bases). V was shortened by 0 bases and J by 5 bases, with 14 bases between the two germline ends. The length of the CDR3 is 15 residues. Germline CDR1 is SGHNT and CDR2 is YYREEE (reference sequence). The variable domain in full, completed from reference TRBV5-4 and TRBJ2-5, reads ETGVTQSPTHLIKTRGQQVTLRCSSQSGHNTVSWYQQALGQGPQFIFQYYREEENGRGNFPPRFSGLQFPNYSSELNVNALELDDSALYLCASSLGQGGEETQYFGPGTRLLVL.

A few counts support this clonotype. This chain connects TRBV6-5 to TRBJ2-3, with D hard to call. Trimming stripped 2 bases from V and 2 bases from J, with 14 bases between. The CDR3 totals 16 residues. Per the germline V gene, CDR1 is MNHEY and CDR2 is SVGAGI. The CDR3 DNA is TGTGCCAGCAGTTACCAAGCGTCGGTCCCCACAGATACGCAGTATTTT. It encodes CASSYQASVPTDTQYF.

The V call is TRBV9, the J call TRBJ2-1; no clear D. This CDR3 region has 13 residues. Deletions cut 5 bases from V and 3 bases from J, with 9 bases between. The germline V gene encodes CDR1 SGDLS and CDR2 YYNGEE. CDR3 bases: TGTGCCAGCAGTGGCGGAGTCTACAATGAGCAGTTCTTC. Translating it yields CASSGGVYNEQFF.

The V and J genes are TRBV10-3 and TRBJ2-2, with D hard to call. Germline V gives CDR1 ENHRY, CDR2 SYGVKD. Trimming removed 5 bases from V and 0 bases from J, with 7 bases in between. The CDR3 length is 14 residues. The DNA for the CDR3 is TGTGCCATCAGTTACGGATCGAACACCGGGGAGCTGTTTTTT. Amino acids: CAISYGSNTGELFF.

The rearrangement joins TRBV30 to TRBJ1-5; unclear D gene. CDR1 and CDR2 (germline): GTSNPN, SVGIG (reference sequence). The CDR3 extends over 13 amino acids. Trimming cost V 3 bases and J 3 bases, with 9 bases left between them. In DNA, the CDR3 is TGTGCCTGGAGCGCGGGGTACAATCAGCCCCAGCATTTT. This codes for CAWSAGYNQPQHF.

The table lists this clonotype with many counts. This chain links TRBV28 with TRBJ2-1, with D maybe TRBD2 (5 bases). V was trimmed by 7 bases and J by 6 bases, leaving 13 bases between them. CDR3 length equals 13 residues. Germline-derived CDR1 and CDR2 are MDHEN and SYDVKM. In DNA form, the CDR3 reads TGTGCCAGCATTGACCAGCGGAGCAATGAGCAGTTCTTC. It is translated as CASIDQRSNEQFF.

This clonotype showed up just a few times. The CDR3, as DNA: TGTGCCAGCAGTTACTCCGACCTCCGGGAGCAGTACTTC. Its translation: CASSYSDLREQYF. The V call is TRBV6-6, the J call TRBJ2-7; D remains unclear. Per the germline V gene, CDR1 is MNHNY and CDR2 is SVGAGI (reference sequence). The ends were cut back, 0 bases at V and 7 bases at J, with 10 bases in the middle. The CDR3 contains 13 residues.

This clonotype has a handful of counts. This chain uses TRBV20-1 with TRBJ1-5, with D perhaps matching TRBD1 (6 bases). There are 12 residues in the CDR3. V lost 7 bases and J lost 6, with 13 bases in between. Germline V lookup: CDR1 DFQATT, CDR2 SNEGSKA (reference sequence). CDR3: CSGRGGGQPQHF. The DNA of the CDR3 is TGCAGTGGGAGGGGGGGGGGTCAGCCCCAGCATTTT.

This clonotype occurred a few times. The chain recombines TRBV11-2 with TRBJ1-2; unclear D gene. Germline V gene sequence: CDR1 SGHAT, CDR2 FQNNGV. V lost 0 bases and J lost 8, with 13 bases in between. The CDR3 spans 14 residues. Written as DNA, the CDR3 is TGTGCCAGCAGCTTAGAGCGTCAGTCGGGCGGCTACACCTTC. Amino acids: CASSLERQSGGYTF. The complete variable domain, with remaining parts taken from reference TRBV11-2 and TRBJ1-2, reads EAGVAQSPRYKIIEKRQSVAFWCNPISGHATLYWYQQILGQGPKLLIQFQNNGVVDDSQLPKDRFSAERLKGVDSTLKIQPAKLEDSAVYLCASSLERQSGGYTFGSGTRLTVV.

The chain employs TRBV5-5 and TRBJ1-5; TRBD1 might be the D (5 bases). Germline CDR1 and CDR2: SGHKS and YYEKEE (reference sequence). With 2 bases removed from V and 0 bases from J, the gap between germline ends came to 12 bases. CDR3 size: 16 residues. DNA for the CDR3: TGTGCCAGCAGCTTAGGACAAACTTATAGCAATCAGCCCCAGCATTTT. Its protein is CASSLGQTYSNQPQHF.

This chain joins TRBV11-2 and TRBJ2-5, with TRBD2 matching over 9 bases. This CDR3 comprises 15 residues. Germline V gene data show CDR1 as SGHAT and CDR2 as FQNNGV. With V trimmed by 5 bases and J by 3 bases, 7 bases remained unmatched. CDR3 amino acids: CASSPRIAGEETQYF. The CDR3 region has the DNA TGTGCCAGCAGCCCCCGGATAGCGGGAGAAGAGACCCAGTACTTC. Combining the CDR3 with reference TRBV11-2 and TRBJ2-5 gives the whole variable domain EAGVAQSPRYKIIEKRQSVAFWCNPISGHATLYWYQQILGQGPKLLIQFQNNGVVDDSQLPKDRFSAERLKGVDSTLKIQPAKLEDSAVYLCASSPRIAGEETQYFGPGTRLLVL.

A note on this clonotype: A single base separates this from a much larger clone, so it may be a read error. The genes are TRBV7-2 and TRBJ2-6, with D perhaps matching TRBD1 (6 bases). The CDR3 consists of 16 residues. Germline values: CDR1 SGHTA, CDR2 FQGNSA. CDR3 sequence: CAISPTGTSGANVLTF. The DNA of the CDR3 is TGTGCCATCAGCCCTACAGGGACCTCTGGGGCCAACGTCCTGACTTTC.

The chain carries TRBV5-4 and TRBJ2-2, with D possibly being TRBD1 or TRBD2 (5 bases each). CDR3 size: 16 residues. Germline values: CDR1 SGHNT, CDR2 YYREEE (reference sequence). Trimming took 2 bases from V and 7 from J, leaving 18 bases between them. The CDR3 spells CASSLNPGTVGGELFF. CDR3 nucleotide sequence: TGTGCCAGCAGCTTAAACCCCGGGACCGTAGGCGGGGAGCTGTTTTTT.

This clonotype has a count of ten or more. The chain couples TRBV7-9 to TRBJ2-5; maybe TRBD1 (7 bases). This CDR3 is 13 amino acids long. Trimming took 7 bases from V and 5 from J, leaving 14 bases between them. CDR1 SEHNR and CDR2 FQNEAQ come from the germline V gene (reference sequence). CDR3 nucleotides: TGTGCCAGCAACCAGGCAGGGGGGGAGACCCAGTACTTC. This sequence encodes CASNQAGGETQYF. The full variable domain, in which reference TRBV7-9 and TRBJ2-5 provide the parts outside the CDR3, is DTGVSQNPRHKITKRGQNVTFRCDPISEHNRLYWYRQTLGQGPEFLTYFQNEAQLEKSRLLSDRFSAERPKGSFSTLEIQRTEQGDSAMYLCASNQAGGETQYFGPGTRLLVL.

The chain employs TRBV6-1 and TRBJ2-1; tentatively, D is TRBD2 (6 bases). Per germline, CDR1 MNHNS and CDR2 SASEGT. Trimming took 1 base from V and 10 from J, leaving 14 bases between them. The CDR3 sequence is 14 residues long. The CDR3 DNA follows: TGTGCCAGCAGTGAAGTTCCGGGGGAAAGGGAGCAGTTCTTC. It translates to CASSEVPGEREQFF.

CDR3 region: CASSNGATADSNQPQHF. Written as DNA, the CDR3 is TGTGCCAGTAGTAACGGGGCGACAGCAGATAGCAATCAGCCCCAGCATTTT. The genes are TRBV19 and TRBJ1-5, with a tentative D call TRBD1 (5 bases). V was shortened by 4 bases and J by 0 bases, with 16 bases between the two germline ends. The CDR3 is made up of 17 amino acids. Germline CDR1 is LNHDA and CDR2 is SQIVND (reference sequence). Together with reference TRBV19 and TRBJ1-5, the CDR3 gives the full variable domain: DGGITQSPKYLFRKEGQNVTLSCEQNLNHDAMYWYRQDPGQGLRLIYYSQIVNDFQKGDIAEGYSVSREKKESFPLTVTSAQKNPTAFYLCASSNGATADSNQPQHFGDGTRLSIL.

The chain combines TRBV6-2 or TRBV6-3 with TRBJ2-3; TRBD1 aligns across 7 bases. Germline trimming cut 5 bases from V and 2 bases from J; bases unmatched to any gene: 19. This CDR3 has 19 amino acids. Germline V CDR1 and CDR2: MNHEY, SVGEGT. The CDR3 region has the DNA TGTGCCAGCAGTACCCCCCCCGTGACGCAGGGGGAGTTCACAGATACGCAGTATTTT. Amino acid sequence: CASSTPPVTQGEFTDTQYF.